A single sample gave rise to the 17 T cell receptor beta chains below, sequenced in a study of Ad26.COV2.S vaccination and SARS-CoV-2 variants. TCRdb's copy holds only in-frame clones and misses some; the assay was immunoSEQ multiplex PCR. Altogether fewer than 400,000 clones are present, over 75% being singletons, with the ten largest covering 1.9%. The treatment: some 20 received Ad26.COV2.S at low or high dose, single or two shots; 5 received placebo; per-sample allocation not given. After the first vaccine or placebo injection, samples were drawn on day 63. Sequences were derived from peripheral blood, sampled in a trial of Ad26.COV2.S vaccine versus placebo. The receptors were gathered from a person between 18 and 60 years old who received the Ad26.COV2.S COVID-19 vaccine or a placebo.

The rearrangement uses TRBV6-5 and TRBJ2-3; 10 bases fit TRBD2. Germline V gene lookup returns CDR1 MNHEY and CDR2 SVGAGI. This CDR3 spans 15 amino acids. With 6 bases clipped from V and 4 bases from J, the junction kept 7 bases outside the gene matches. Here the CDR3 reads CASSVPGTSADTQYF. The CDR3 DNA reads TGTGCCAGCAGCGTTCCCGGGACTAGCGCAGATACGCAGTATTTT.

V gene TRBV14 combines with J gene TRBJ1-5, with TRBD1 identical over 10 bases. V dropped 5 bases and J dropped 3; count of bases not matched to a gene: 10. This CDR3 is 17 amino acids long. Germline assignment: CDR1 SGHDN and CDR2 FVKESK. The CDR3 loop reads CASSVDRGDFYNQPQHF. The CDR3 region has the DNA TGTGCCAGCAGCGTGGACAGGGGGGACTTCTACAATCAGCCCCAGCATTTT. The variable domain in full, completed from reference TRBV14 and TRBJ1-5, reads EAGVTQFPSHSVIEKGQTVTLRCDPISGHDNLYWYRRVMGKEIKFLLHFVKESKQDESGMPNNRFLAERTGGTYSTLKVQPAELEDSGVYFCASSVDRGDFYNQPQHFGDGTRLSIL.

The chain recombines TRBV24-1 with TRBJ2-1; the match to TRBD1 covers 8 bases. The V gene's germline CDR1 is KGHDR and CDR2 SFDVKD. Trimming took 6 bases from V and 6 from J; bases not matched to a gene: 6. The CDR3 length is 14 residues. CDR3 amino acids: CATSPGQGGNEQFF. DNA for the CDR3: TGTGCCACCAGTCCAGGACAGGGCGGCAATGAGCAGTTCTTC.

This chain joins TRBV27 and TRBJ2-2, with D maybe TRBD2 (5 bases). The V end lost 5 bases, the J end lost 14 bases, and 12 bases lay between the germline ends. Germline V gives CDR1 MNHEY, CDR2 SMNVEV (reference sequence). The CDR3 is 11 residues long. The CDR3 spells CASSHRGPLFF. As DNA, the CDR3 is TGTGCCAGCAGTCACCGGGGTCCTCTGTTTTTT.

The chain's CDR3 is CASSRSPPGTGETQYF. The CDR3 DNA sequence: TGTGCCAGCAGCCGGAGTCCCCCTGGGACAGGGGAGACCCAGTACTTC. This chain joins TRBV11-3 and TRBJ2-5, with TRBD1 matching over 9 bases. V lost 5 bases, J lost 5 bases, and 12 bases stayed unmatched. CDR3 length: 16 amino acids. CDR1 SGHNT and CDR2 YENEEA come from the germline V gene. Together with reference TRBV11-3 and TRBJ2-5, the CDR3 gives the full variable domain: EAGVVQSPRYKIIEKKQPVAFWCNPISGHNTLYWYLQNLGQGPELLIRYENEEAVDDSQLPKDRFSAERLKGVDSTLKIQPAELGDSAVYLCASSRSPPGTGETQYFGPGTRLLVL.

The chain carries TRBV10-3 and TRBJ2-7; D possibly uses TRBD1 or TRBD2 (5 bases each). The CDR3 runs to 14 residues. The V gene lost 9 bases and the J gene lost 2 bases, with 17 bases spanning the gap. Germline loops: CDR1 ENHRY, CDR2 SYGVKD. The CDR3 is CAMGPGSGTYEQYF. In DNA form, the CDR3 reads TGTGCCATGGGGCCGGGGTCTGGGACCTACGAGCAGTACTTC.

The genes are TRBV4-2 and TRBJ2-7; possibly TRBD2 for D (6 bases). Trimming shortened V by 1 base and J by 0 bases, and 19 bases separated the two germline ends. The V gene's germline CDR1 is LGHNA and CDR2 YNFKEQ. This CDR3 is 18 amino acids long. The CDR3 reads CASSQGTSRAGPSYEQYF. Written as DNA, the CDR3 is TGTGCCAGCAGCCAAGGGACATCCCGCGCGGGACCCTCCTACGAGCAGTACTTC.

The chain has TRBV18 and TRBJ2-7; maybe TRBD1 (6 bases). CDR3 size: 12 residues. Germline CDR1 and CDR2: KGHSH and LQKENI. Trimming shortened V by 11 bases and J by 5 bases, and 16 bases separated the two germline ends. The CDR3 sequence: CACKRGSDEQYF. Here the CDR3 DNA reads TGTGCCTGCAAGAGGGGGAGCGACGAGCAGTACTTC.

The chain carries TRBV10-1 and TRBJ2-7, with 8 bases fitting TRBD2. Germline CDR1 is WNHNN and CDR2 is SYGVQD (reference sequence). The CDR3 is made up of 15 amino acids. The J segment lost 3 bases and the V segment lost 3 bases, leaving 7 bases of the junction unmatched. CDR3 region: CASSESGGGLYEQYF. CDR3 in DNA: TGCGCCAGCAGTGAATCCGGGGGGGGCCTCTACGAGCAGTACTTC.

Here the CDR3 reads CASSIRRGGTEAFF. The CDR3 region has the DNA TGTGCCAGCAGTATACGCAGGGGAGGGACTGAAGCTTTCTTT. The chain carries TRBV27 and TRBJ1-1, with a possible D match to TRBD1 (6 bases). The V gene's germline CDR1 is MNHEY and CDR2 SMNVEV (reference sequence). This CDR3 comprises 14 residues. The ends were cut back, 5 bases at V and 5 bases at J, with 15 bases in the middle.

In this sample, this clone turned up a few times. Written as DNA, the CDR3 is TGCGCCAGCAGCTTGGGTGCTAGCGGGGGTTACAATGAGCAGTTCTTC. It is translated as CASSLGASGGYNEQFF. The chain links TRBV5-1 to TRBJ2-1; 10 bases match TRBD2. CDR3 size: 16 residues. V lost 0 bases and J lost 4; bases outside the gene matches: 4. Germline loops: CDR1 SGHRS, CDR2 YFSETQ. Looking up the rest from reference TRBV5-1 and TRBJ2-1 gives the full variable domain: KAGVTQTPRYLIKTRGQQVTLSCSPISGHRSVSWYQQTPGQGLQFLFEYFSETQRNKGNFPGRFSGRQFSNSRSEMNVSTLELGDSALYLCASSLGASGGYNEQFFGPGTRLTVL.

About this clone: Distinct nucleotide sequences in the sample also encode this CDR3. The J gene is TRBJ2-7, the V gene TRBV6-2 or TRBV6-3; D gene unclear. Germline CDR1 and CDR2: MNHEY and SVGEGT. This CDR3 comprises 13 residues. The germline V and J ends were trimmed by 2 bases and 2 bases, with 7 bases remaining between them. The CDR3 spells CASSYSTAYEQYF. In nucleotides, the CDR3 is TGTGCCAGCAGTTACAGTACAGCCTACGAGCAGTACTTC.

V usage is TRBV28 and J usage is TRBJ2-1; D unresolved. The V gene lost 4 bases and the J gene lost 4 bases, with 11 bases spanning the gap. The CDR3 runs 14 residues. Germline V gene sequence: CDR1 MDHEN, CDR2 SYDVKM. The CDR3 nucleotides are TGTGCCAGCAGTTCCGGATCCGGGTACAATGAGCAGTTCTTC. It is translated as CASSSGSGYNEQFF.

V is TRBV19 and J is TRBJ2-7; perhaps D is TRBD1 or TRBD2 (5 bases each). The CDR3 sequence is 12 residues long. Germline V lookup: CDR1 LNHDA, CDR2 SQIVND (reference sequence). V lost 11 bases to trimming and J lost 2 bases, with 13 bases between them. CDR3 sequence: CAGRDPAYEQYF. CDR3 DNA sequence: TGTGCCGGCCGGGACCCAGCCTACGAGCAGTACTTC.

This clone was recorded once. The rearrangement links TRBV7-3 to TRBJ2-1, with 7 bases that match TRBD1. Germline V gives CDR1 SGHTA, CDR2 FQGTGA. This CDR3 comprises 15 residues. J was trimmed by 2 bases and V by 5 bases; bases with no gene match: 6. The CDR3 sequence is CASSPTGATYNEQFF. In DNA, the CDR3 is TGTGCCAGCAGCCCCACAGGGGCTACCTACAATGAGCAGTTCTTC.

The DNA for the CDR3 is TGTGCCAGCAGCTTGGACAGCACCTATGGCTACACCTTC. Residues: CASSLDSTYGYTF. The chain couples TRBV5-4 to TRBJ1-2; D is undetermined. V lost 0 bases to trimming and J lost 4 bases, with 7 bases between them. CDR3 size: 13 residues. In germline, CDR1 is SGHNT, CDR2 YYREEE (reference sequence).

This clone was detected a few times. The V call is TRBV18, the J call TRBJ2-1; 7 bases are shared with TRBD2. J was trimmed by 3 bases and V by 2 bases; bases with no gene match: 7. This CDR3 contains 16 residues. Germline assignment: CDR1 KGHSH and CDR2 LQKENI. CDR3 sequence reads: CASSPRKREVYNEQFF. DNA of the CDR3: TGTGCCAGCTCACCAAGGAAGCGGGAAGTCTACAATGAGCAGTTCTTC.